Each of the 28 T cell receptor beta chains below was sequenced from the same sample in a study of cytomegalovirus exposure and HLA in healthy donors. Researchers ran the PCR with 60 Vbeta and 13 Jbeta primers. Profiling relied on immunoSEQ multiplex PCR, and the TCRdb table lists in-frame clones only, not all of them. The sample has around 150,000 clones, about 77% seen once. The sequenced sample consisted of PBMCs. These receptors were obtained from a male donor in good health and CMV-seropositive.

This chain uses TRBV21-1 with TRBJ2-3; TRBD2, the table's D call, lacks a check against the DNA. TRBV21-1 is an annotated pseudogene. CDR3 size: 18 residues. The CDR3 DNA reads TGTGCCAGCAGCCTTGGGGTTAGCGGGGCCCGATGGGCAGATACGCAGTATTTT. This gives the protein CASSLGVSGARWADTQYF.

The rearrangement joins TRBV5-1 to TRBJ2-1; 8 bases map to TRBD2. The V and J ends lost 0 bases and 1 base, in that order; junction bases with no gene match: 3. CDR1 and CDR2 from the germline V gene are SGHRS and YFSETQ. The CDR3 consists of 16 residues. The CDR3 coding sequence is TGCGCCAGCAGCTTGGAAGCGGGGGTATCCTACAATGAGCAGTTCTTC. Its protein is CASSLEAGVSYNEQFF.

V and J are TRBV18 and TRBJ1-2, with 8 bases that match TRBD1. CDR1 is KGHSH, CDR2 LQKENI, per germline. V lost 3 bases to trimming and J lost 3 bases; unmatched junction nucleotides: 6. The CDR3 is 15 amino acids. CDR3 bases: TGTGCCAGCTCACCGAACAGGGGGTTGGACTATGGCTACACCTTC. Translation gives CASSPNRGLDYGYTF.

This clone has a single count. The chain combines TRBV4-1 with TRBJ2-1; 9 positions match TRBD2. The CDR3 spans 16 residues. The germline V gene encodes CDR1 MGHRA and CDR2 YSYEKL. V dropped 4 bases and J dropped 9; count of bases not matched to a gene: 13. CDR3: CASSLFSGGAESEQFF. The CDR3 coding sequence is TGCGCCAGCAGCCTCTTTAGCGGGGGCGCCGAGAGTGAGCAGTTCTTC.

This chain joins TRBV7-8 and TRBJ2-4, with 8 bases fitting TRBD1. Germline CDR1 SGHVS, CDR2 FQNEAQ. V lost 5 bases, J lost 9 bases, and 9 bases stayed unmatched. The CDR3 sequence is 14 residues long. Written as DNA, the CDR3 is TGTGCCAGCAGCGACCGGACAGGGCCGGGCATTCAGTACTTC. Residues: CASSDRTGPGIQYF.

The chain uses TRBV5-1 and TRBJ2-3, with a weak D call TRBD1 (5 bases). This CDR3 spans 15 amino acids. The V end lost 7 bases, the J end lost 5 bases, and 20 bases lay between the germline ends. Germline-derived CDR1 and CDR2 are SGHRS and YFSETQ. CDR3 nucleotides: TGCGCCAGCTCCTTTTTTGGTGGGGCTCTAGATACGCAGTATTTT. Its protein is CASSFFGGALDTQYF.

This CDR3 reads CASSSPGGSSYNSPLHF. DNA of the CDR3: TGTGCCAGCAGCTCTCCAGGTGGAAGCTCCTATAATTCACCCCTCCACTTT. The chain combines TRBV7-9 with TRBJ1-6; D not certain. The V end was cut by 4 bases, the J end by 0 bases, with 13 bases between. Germline V CDR1 and CDR2: SEHNR, FQNEAQ (reference sequence). The CDR3 runs 17 residues. Based on the CDR3 plus reference TRBV7-9 and TRBJ1-6, the full variable domain is DTGVSQNPRHKITKRGQNVTFRCDPISEHNRLYWYRQTLGQGPEFLTYFQNEAQLEKSRLLSDRFSAERPKGSFSTLEIQRTEQGDSAMYLCASSSPGGSSYNSPLHFGNGTRLTVT.

This clone appeared a few times. The chain has TRBV5-6 and TRBJ1-2; 12 bases agree with TRBD1. The germline V gene has CDR1 SGHDT and CDR2 YYEEEE. This CDR3 has 16 amino acids. With 4 bases clipped from V and 2 bases from J, the junction kept 6 bases outside the gene matches. CDR3 in amino acids: CASSETGTGGNYGYTF. CDR3 coding DNA: TGTGCCAGCAGCGAAACCGGGACAGGGGGCAACTATGGCTACACCTTC.

This clone was seen more than once but under ten times. CDR3 coding DNA: TGTGCCAGCAGTGACAGGGACACTTTGTACGAGCAGTACTTC. This gives the protein CASSDRDTLYEQYF. The J gene is TRBJ2-7, the V gene TRBV6-1; D perhaps matches TRBD1 (6 bases). Trimming took off 3 bases at V and 4 bases at J, with 13 bases between the two ends. Germline V gene sequence: CDR1 MNHNS, CDR2 SASEGT. The CDR3 has 14 residues.

As for this clone: Other DNA sequences of this sample code for an identical CDR3. The chain is built from TRBV5-1 and TRBJ2-2; possible D gene TRBD2, 6 bases. Germline CDR1 SGHRS, CDR2 YFSETQ. This CDR3 is built from 15 residues. Between the trimmed V and J ends, which lost 4 bases and 2 bases, there was a span of 12 bases. The CDR3 bases are TGCGCCAGCAGCAGTGGGACTGCCAACACCGGGGAGCTGTTTTTT. This sequence encodes CASSSGTANTGELFF.

The chain joins TRBV2 to TRBJ1-2, with a tentative D call TRBD1 (5 bases). V lost 7 bases to trimming and J lost 1 base, with 19 bases between them. Germline V gene lookup returns CDR1 SNHLY and CDR2 FYNNEI. The CDR3 loop spans 16 amino acids. CDR3 bases: TGTGCCAGCAAACGGGACTCAATAGTAGTTAACTATGGCTACACCTTC. It is translated as CASKRDSIVVNYGYTF.

The rearrangement uses TRBV5-1 and TRBJ2-1, with TRBD2 identical over 7 bases. This CDR3 has 12 residues. Germline values: CDR1 SGHRS, CDR2 YFSETQ. The junction had 2 bases not matched to a gene; V was cut back by 2 bases and J by 9 bases. CDR3 bases: TGCGCCAGCAGCTTAAGCGGGGCTGAGCAGTTCTTC. Amino acid sequence: CASSLSGAEQFF.

The chain joins TRBV7-8 to TRBJ2-7; D is unresolved. This CDR3 has 15 amino acids. Germline assignment: CDR1 SGHVS and CDR2 FQNEAQ. V dropped 4 bases and J dropped 0 bases, with 13 bases sitting between them. CDR3 coding DNA: TGTGCCAGCAGCTCCGGCGCGGTAAACTCCTACGAGCAGTACTTC. Its translation: CASSSGAVNSYEQYF.

The chain recombines TRBV15 with TRBJ1-5; 9 nucleotides line up with TRBD1. The CDR3 extends over 15 amino acids. After removal of 1 base from V and 7 bases from J, the junction contained 5 bases not matched to a gene. CDR1 is LNHNV, CDR2 YYDKDF, per germline (reference sequence). The CDR3 loop is CATSRGTGADQPQHF. The CDR3, as DNA: TGTGCCACCAGCAGAGGGACAGGGGCGGACCAGCCCCAGCATTTT.

This chain connects TRBV27 to TRBJ1-4, with 10 bases that match TRBD1. There are 15 residues in the CDR3. CDR1 is MNHEY and CDR2 is SMNVEV in the germline V gene (reference sequence). J lost 10 bases, V lost 8 bases, and 13 bases had no gene match. CDR3 loop: CASLSHRDRGGKLFF. The CDR3 DNA follows: TGTGCCAGCCTGTCTCACCGGGACAGGGGCGGAAAACTGTTTTTT.

The CDR3 DNA is TGTGCCAGCAGCTCGGGACAGATCTATGGCTACACCTTC. Amino acids: CASSSGQIYGYTF. This chain joins TRBV7-9 and TRBJ1-2; TRBD1 agrees at 7 bases. The CDR3 has 13 residues. Germline V CDR1 and CDR2: SEHNR, FQNEAQ (reference sequence). The V gene end was trimmed by 4 bases and the J gene end by 4 bases; junction bases not matched to a gene: 3.

There are a few counts of this clone. The chain links TRBV4-1 to TRBJ1-1, with a weak D call TRBD1 (5 bases). This CDR3 spans 13 amino acids. The V and J ends lost 4 bases and 6 bases respectively, with 12 bases between them. Germline lookup yields CDR1 MGHRA and CDR2 YSYEKL. The CDR3 region has the DNA TGCGCCAGCAGCCCGCGGACAATGTCTGAAGCTTTCTTT. This sequence encodes CASSPRTMSEAFF.

This rearrangement joins TRBV7-6 to TRBJ1-2; a weak D match, TRBD1 (6 bases). V dropped 6 bases and J dropped 2 bases, with 10 bases sitting between them. Germline loops: CDR1 SGHVS, CDR2 FNYEAQ. The CDR3 runs to 13 residues. CDR3 bases: TGTGCCAGCAGTCGGGACAACAACTATGGCTACACCTTC. This translates into CASSRDNNYGYTF.

The V and J genes are TRBV7-8 and TRBJ1-1; D is possibly TRBD1 (5 bases). The CDR3 consists of 14 residues. V was trimmed by 5 bases and J by 1 base, leaving 11 bases between them. CDR1 is SGHVS, CDR2 FQNEAQ, per germline. CDR3 sequence reads: CASSQGHPNTEAFF. DNA of the CDR3: TGTGCCAGCAGCCAAGGACACCCGAACACTGAAGCTTTCTTT.

This clone was observed once. The chain has TRBV7-6 and TRBJ2-7, with 9 bases lining up with TRBD1. The CDR3 length is 14 residues. V lost 4 bases to trimming and J lost 2 bases; unmatched junction nucleotides: 3. Germline V gene sequence: CDR1 SGHVS, CDR2 FNYEAQ. In DNA form, the CDR3 reads TGTGCCAGCAGCTCAGGGACAGGGACCTACGAGCAGTACTTC. As protein: CASSSGTGTYEQYF. The full variable domain, rest sourced from reference TRBV7-6 and TRBJ2-7, is GAGVSQSPRYKVTKRGQDVALRCDPISGHVSLYWYRQALGQGPEFLTYFNYEAQQDKSGLPNDRFSAERPEGSISTLTIQRTEQRDSAMYRCASSSGTGTYEQYFGPGTRLTVT.

This chain links TRBV7-9 with TRBJ1-2, with D possibly TRBD1 on 5 matching bases. The germline V gene encodes CDR1 SEHNR and CDR2 FQNEAQ (reference sequence). This CDR3 contains 13 residues. Trimming stripped 4 bases from V and 8 bases from J, with 14 bases between. The CDR3 DNA follows: TGTGCCAGCAGCTCCTACCTAGGGGAAGGCTACACCTTC. It translates to CASSSYLGEGYTF.

The count of this clone is one. J is TRBJ1-1 and V is TRBV27; TRBD1 might be the D (5 bases). CDR3 size: 15 residues. The V end lost 5 bases, the J end lost 1 base, and 14 bases lay between the germline ends. Germline CDR1 reads MNHEY; CDR2 reads SMNVEV (reference sequence). CDR3 residues: CASSPARGSNTEAFF. The CDR3 DNA is TGTGCCAGCAGTCCCGCAAGGGGATCGAACACTGAAGCTTTCTTT.

The CDR3 coding sequence is TGTGCCAGCAGCTGGGGGGACGCCGGCTCCTACGAGCAGTACTTC. Protein product: CASSWGDAGSYEQYF. The V and J genes are TRBV13 and TRBJ2-7, with D perhaps matching TRBD2 (6 bases). The germline V and J ends were trimmed by 4 bases and 0 bases, with 13 bases remaining between them. This CDR3 comprises 15 residues. Germline V gene sequence: CDR1 PRHDT, CDR2 FYEKMQ (reference sequence).

V gene TRBV19 combines with J gene TRBJ1-1; 7 bases are shared with TRBD1. Germline V CDR1 and CDR2: LNHDA, SQIVND (reference sequence). This CDR3 contains 13 residues. V gave up 4 bases and J gave up 4 bases; unmatched junction bases: 3. For the CDR3, the DNA is TGTGCCAGTAGTACGACAGGGAGCACTGAAGCTTTCTTT. It is translated as CASSTTGSTEAFF.

The J gene is TRBJ2-7, the V gene TRBV7-8; D is undetermined. Trimming removed 1 base from V and 2 bases from J, with 6 bases in between. The CDR3 is made up of 13 amino acids. The germline CDR1 and CDR2 sequences are SGHVS and FQNEAQ. CDR3 coding DNA: TGTGCCAGCAGCTTAGACCGGGCCTACGAGCAGTACTTC. As protein: CASSLDRAYEQYF.

The V call is TRBV7-2, the J call TRBJ1-3; D ambiguous. Trimming took off 1 base at V and 0 bases at J, with 7 bases between the two ends. The length of the CDR3 is 15 residues. Germline V gene data show CDR1 as SGHTA and CDR2 as FQGNSA. CDR3 sequence (DNA): TGTGCCAGCAGCTTAGGCGGGAGCTCTGGAAACACCATATATTTT. Translated: CASSLGGSSGNTIYF.

This clone turned up a few times. The chain has TRBV7-9 and TRBJ2-5; tentatively, D is TRBD2 (5 bases). Trimming left V 4 bases short and J 5 bases short, with 29 bases between. The CDR3 has 19 residues. CDR1 is SEHNR and CDR2 is FQNEAQ in the germline V gene (reference sequence). Here the CDR3 DNA reads TGTGCCAGCAGCTCCCTCAAACAGAGACTACCTCCTGCCTCGGAGACCCAGTACTTC. It is translated as CASSSLKQRLPPASETQYF.

The chain uses TRBV19 and TRBJ1-2; 9 nucleotides match TRBD1. The CDR3 sequence is 16 residues long. The germline gives CDR1 LNHDA, CDR2 SQIVND (reference sequence). Trimming cost V 4 bases and J 8 bases; bases outside gene matches: 14. The CDR3 loop reads CASSNDHRGPEGGYTF. The CDR3 DNA is TGTGCCAGTAGTAACGATCACAGGGGGCCTGAGGGCGGCTACACCTTC.